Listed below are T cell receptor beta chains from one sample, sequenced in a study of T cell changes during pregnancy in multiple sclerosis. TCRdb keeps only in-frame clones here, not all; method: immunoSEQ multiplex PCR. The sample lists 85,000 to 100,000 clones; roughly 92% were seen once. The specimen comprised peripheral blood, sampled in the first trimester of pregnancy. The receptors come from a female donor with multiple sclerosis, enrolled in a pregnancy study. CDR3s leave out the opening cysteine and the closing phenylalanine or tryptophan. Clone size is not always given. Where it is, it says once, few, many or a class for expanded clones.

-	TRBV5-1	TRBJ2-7	ASSATSGSDEQY
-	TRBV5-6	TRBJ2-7	ASTFSRGEQY
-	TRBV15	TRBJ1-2	ATSRVTGGSNYGYT
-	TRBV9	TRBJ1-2	ASSVIGSGYT
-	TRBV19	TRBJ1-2	ASSAAGTGIYYGYT
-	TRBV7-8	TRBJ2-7	ASTLQGEDVELMLGPWQY
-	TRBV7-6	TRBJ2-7	ASSLGDRGYEQY
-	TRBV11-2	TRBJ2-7	ASSLDQGTGRYEQY
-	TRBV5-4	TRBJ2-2	ASSILTSPGELF
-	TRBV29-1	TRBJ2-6	SVASSSSGANVLT
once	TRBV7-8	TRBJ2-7	ASSLLGDRGTEQY
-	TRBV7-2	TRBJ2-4	ASSPTGTSIQY
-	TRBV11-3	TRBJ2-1	ASSPGTAAAGGNNEQF
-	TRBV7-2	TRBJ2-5	ASSSKTSGSRETQY
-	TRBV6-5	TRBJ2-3	ASRGLTAQDTQY
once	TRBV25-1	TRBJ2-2	ASIGRQGTGELF
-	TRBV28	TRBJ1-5	ASSFVRGNQPQH
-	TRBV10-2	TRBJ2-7	ASSEYKSYEQY
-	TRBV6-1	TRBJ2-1	ASSGGQGPGLAEQF